These T cell receptor beta chains were read from a single sample in a study of T cell responses to AZD1222 COVID-19 vaccine. Sequenced by immunoSEQ multiplex PCR; TCRdb stores in-frame clones only, minus some. There are approximately 80,000 clones in the sample; 75% to 90% occur only once, and approximately 30% lies in the top ten. This sample comprised peripheral blood, obtained on day 0 of AZD1222 vaccination. Receptors originate from an adult in good health. CDR3s include the opening cysteine and the closing phenylalanine or tryptophan. The D gene is left open where the match is weak. Rows may omit the clone size; those that give it use once, few, many or a size class.

TRBV28,NA,NA,TRBJ1-1,CASRGHPGAGTEAFF,TGTGCCAGCAGGGGTCACCCAGGCGCAGGCACTGAAGCTTTCTTT
TRBV28,NA,NA,TRBJ2-7,CASSTAEQYF,TGTGCCAGCAGTACCGCCGAGCAGTACTTC
TRBV5-6,NA,TRBD1,TRBJ2-2,CASSLIGTGELTGTGELFF,TGTGCCAGCAGCTTGATTGGGACAGGGGAGCTTACAGGAACCGGGGAGCTGTTTTTT
TRBV28,NA,TRBD1,TRBJ1-1,CASSSPPGQGVMNTEAFF,TGTGCCAGCAGCTCGCCCCCCGGACAGGGGGTAATGAACACTGAAGCTTTCTTT
TRBV3-1/TRBV3-2,few,NA,TRBJ1-5,CASSQSHGQPQHF,TGTGCCAGCAGCCAAAGTCATGGTCAGCCCCAGCATTTT
TRBV3-1/TRBV3-2,few,NA,TRBJ2-4,CASSQVLPPSIQYF,TGTGCCAGCAGCCAAGTTCTACCCCCGAGCATTCAGTACTTC
TRBV11-1,NA,TRBD1,TRBJ1-2,CASTPGQGIYGYTF,TGTGCCAGCACCCCGGGACAGGGGATCTATGGCTACACCTTC
TRBV4-2,NA,TRBD1,TRBJ2-7,CASSQAQGQGPYEQYF,TGTGCCAGCAGCCAAGCCCAGGGACAGGGACCCTACGAGCAGTACTTC
TRBV5-6,few,NA,TRBJ2-2,CASSLQGYTGELFF,TGTGCCAGCAGCCTCCAGGGTTACACCGGGGAGCTGTTTTTT
TRBV18,NA,TRBD1,TRBJ1-2,CASSPTPDRVSGYTF,TGTGCCAGCTCCCCAACCCCGGACAGGGTGAGCGGCTACACCTTC
TRBV6-5,NA,NA,TRBJ2-5,CASSPYGYQETQYF,TGTGCCAGCAGTCCCTATGGGTATCAAGAGACCCAGTACTTC
TRBV19,NA,NA,TRBJ1-5,CASSIIGTGPYQPQHF,TGTGCCAGTAGTATCATAGGTACAGGGCCTTATCAGCCCCAGCATTTT
TRBV5-1,NA,NA,TRBJ2-3,CASSLAGSGTDTQYF,TGCGCCAGCAGCTTGGCAGGGAGCGGCACAGATACGCAGTATTTT
TRBV5-1,few,TRBD1,TRBJ2-7,CASSLAPGGLYEQYF,TGCGCCAGCAGCTTGGCCCCAGGGGGCCTCTACGAGCAGTACTTC